This T cell receptor beta chain was sequenced for a study of Ad26.COV2.S vaccination and SARS-CoV-2 variants. CDR3 size: 15 residues. CDR1 and CDR2 (germline): LGHDT, YNNKEL (reference sequence). The V gene lost 0 bases and the J gene lost 7 bases, with 10 bases spanning the gap. The treatment here: 19 received Ad26.COV2.S at low or high dose, single or two shots; about 5 received placebo; per-sample allocation not given. Collection of samples fell on day 63 after the first vaccine or placebo injection. Expressing Wuhan-strain SARS-CoV-2 spike, an Ad26 vector served as the vaccine. Libraries were prepared by immunoSEQ multiplex PCR; TCRdb keeps only in-frame clonotypes and omits some of them. The sample lists around 300,000 clones; roughly 90% were seen once.

The source is a person between 18 and 59 years old who received the Ad26.COV2.S COVID-19 vaccine or a placebo. The rearrangement joins TRBV3-1 (or the pseudogene TRBV3-2) to TRBJ1-6; D remains unclear. Specimen: peripheral blood, collected in a trial of Ad26.COV2.S vaccine versus placebo. The CDR3 DNA reads as TGTGCCAGCAGCCAAGAAATGGCGGGAAATTCACCCCTCCACTTT. Translating it yields CASSQEMAGNSPLHF.